The 3 T cell receptor beta chains presented below share a single source sample, sequenced in a study of patients and donors after allogeneic stem cell transplantation. TCRdb passed the RT-PCR reads through MiXCR, listing each CDR3 protein once. The sample comprises roughly 960,000 distinct CDR3 sequences, roughly 17% of which are singletons, and around 6% rests with the top ten. Sequenced material: blood, either unsorted or a sorted T cell fraction (not recorded which). The receptors derive from a human donor who was either an allogeneic HSCT recipient or a stem cell or donor lymphocyte infusion donor (not recorded which). It is not recorded whose cells these are; they may come from a transplant donor.

This clonotype has only a few counts. The rearrangement uses TRBV4-2 and TRBJ1-1; TRBD1 agrees at 10 bases. The trim removed 0 bases at V and 3 bases at J, leaving 4 bases unmatched. The CDR3 loop spans 16 amino acids. CDR1 and CDR2 (germline): LGHNA, YNFKEQ. In DNA form, the CDR3 reads TGTGCCAGCAGCCAAGATCGAGGGACAGGGGACACTGAAGCTTTCTTT. Translation gives CASSQDRGTGDTEAFF.

The rearrangement links TRBV27 to TRBJ2-1; possibly TRBD1 or TRBD2 for D (5 bases each). V was cut by 1 base and J by 5 bases, with 12 bases left in between. CDR1 MNHEY and CDR2 SMNVEV come from the germline V gene (reference sequence). The CDR3 is 15 amino acids. The CDR3 loop is CASSLLGESHNEQFF. The CDR3 DNA follows: TGTGCCAGCAGTTTATTGGGGGAGTCTCACAATGAGCAGTTCTTC.

This chain joins TRBV24-1 and TRBJ2-5; D is perhaps TRBD2 (5 bases). CDR3 size: 13 residues. Germline CDR1 reads KGHDR; CDR2 reads SFDVKD. Trimming left V 4 bases short and J 7 bases short, with 12 bases between. In DNA, the CDR3 is TGTGCCACCAGTGACGCTGCCCGGGGGACCCAGTACTTC. Protein sequence: CATSDAARGTQYF.